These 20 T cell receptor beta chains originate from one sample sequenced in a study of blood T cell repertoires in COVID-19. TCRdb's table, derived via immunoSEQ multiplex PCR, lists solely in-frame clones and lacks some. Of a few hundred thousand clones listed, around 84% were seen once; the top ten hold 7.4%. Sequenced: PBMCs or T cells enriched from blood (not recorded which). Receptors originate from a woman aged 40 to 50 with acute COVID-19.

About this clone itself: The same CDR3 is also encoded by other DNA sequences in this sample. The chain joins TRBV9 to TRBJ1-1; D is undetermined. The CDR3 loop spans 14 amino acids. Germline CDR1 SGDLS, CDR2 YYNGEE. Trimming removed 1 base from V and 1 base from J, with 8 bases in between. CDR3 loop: CASSVLQENTEAFF. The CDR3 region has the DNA TGTGCCAGCAGCGTATTGCAGGAGAACACTGAAGCTTTCTTT.

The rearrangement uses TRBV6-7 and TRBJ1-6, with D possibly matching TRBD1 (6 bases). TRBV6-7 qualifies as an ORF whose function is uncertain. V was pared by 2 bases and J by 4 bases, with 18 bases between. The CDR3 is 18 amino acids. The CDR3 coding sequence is TGTGCCAGCAGTTACCTCCTCTCAGGGGAGATTTATAATTCACCCCTCCACTTT. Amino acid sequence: CASSYLLSGEIYNSPLHF.

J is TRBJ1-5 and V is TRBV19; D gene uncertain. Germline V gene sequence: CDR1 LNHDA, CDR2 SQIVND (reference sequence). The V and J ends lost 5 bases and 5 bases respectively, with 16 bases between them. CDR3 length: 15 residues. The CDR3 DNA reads TGTGCCAGTAGTCACGGGAGGCTTCAAGATCAGCCCCAGCATTTT. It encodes CASSHGRLQDQPQHF.

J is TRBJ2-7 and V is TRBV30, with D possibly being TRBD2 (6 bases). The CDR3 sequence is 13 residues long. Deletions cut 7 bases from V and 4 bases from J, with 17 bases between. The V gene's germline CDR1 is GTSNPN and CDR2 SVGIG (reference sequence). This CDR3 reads CASTTTGVYEQYF. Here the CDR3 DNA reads TGTGCCTCCACGACCACGGGAGTATACGAGCAGTACTTC.

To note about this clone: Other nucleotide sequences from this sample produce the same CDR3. The CDR3 sequence: CASSLGQENSPLHF. The CDR3 coding sequence is TGCGCCAGCAGCCTCGGACAGGAGAATTCACCCCTCCACTTT. The J gene is TRBJ1-6, the V gene TRBV5-1; 7 bases fit TRBD1. CDR3 length: 14 amino acids. CDR1 and CDR2 (germline): SGHRS, YFSETQ. V was clipped by 4 bases and J by 7 bases; unmatched bases: 5.

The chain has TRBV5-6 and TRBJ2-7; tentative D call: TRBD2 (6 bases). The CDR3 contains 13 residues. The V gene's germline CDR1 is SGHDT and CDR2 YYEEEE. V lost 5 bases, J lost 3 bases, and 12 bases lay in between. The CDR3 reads CASRGTWGYEQYF. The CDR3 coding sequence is TGTGCCAGCAGGGGGACTTGGGGCTACGAGCAGTACTTC. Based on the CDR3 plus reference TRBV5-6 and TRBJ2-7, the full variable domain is DAGVTQSPTHLIKTRGQQVTLRCSPKSGHDTVSWYQQALGQGPQFIFQYYEEEERQRGNFPDRFSGHQFPNYSSELNVNALLLGDSALYLCASRGTWGYEQYFGPGTRLTVT.

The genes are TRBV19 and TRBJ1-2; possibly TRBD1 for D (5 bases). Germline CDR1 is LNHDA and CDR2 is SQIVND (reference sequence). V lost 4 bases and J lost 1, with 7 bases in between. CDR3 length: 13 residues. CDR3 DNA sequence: TGTGCCAGTAGTACACAGGATAACTATGGCTACACCTTC. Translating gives CASSTQDNYGYTF.

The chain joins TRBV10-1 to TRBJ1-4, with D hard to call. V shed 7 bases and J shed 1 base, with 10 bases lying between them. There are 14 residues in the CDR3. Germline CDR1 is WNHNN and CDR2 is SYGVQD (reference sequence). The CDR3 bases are TGCGCCAGCAAACAGCTTCTAACTAATGAAAAACTGTTTTTT. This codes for CASKQLLTNEKLFF.

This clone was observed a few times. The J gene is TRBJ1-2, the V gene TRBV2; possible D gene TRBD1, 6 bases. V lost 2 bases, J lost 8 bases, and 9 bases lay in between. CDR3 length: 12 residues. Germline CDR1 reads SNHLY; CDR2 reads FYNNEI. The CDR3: CASSENREGYTF. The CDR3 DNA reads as TGTGCCAGCAGTGAAAACAGGGAAGGCTACACCTTC.

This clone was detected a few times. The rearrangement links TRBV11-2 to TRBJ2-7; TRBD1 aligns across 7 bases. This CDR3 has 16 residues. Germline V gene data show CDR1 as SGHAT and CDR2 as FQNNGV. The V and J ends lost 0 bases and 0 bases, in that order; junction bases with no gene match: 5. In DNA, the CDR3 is TGTGCCAGCAGCTTAGACTCAGGGGGATCCTCCTACGAGCAGTACTTC. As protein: CASSLDSGGSSYEQYF.

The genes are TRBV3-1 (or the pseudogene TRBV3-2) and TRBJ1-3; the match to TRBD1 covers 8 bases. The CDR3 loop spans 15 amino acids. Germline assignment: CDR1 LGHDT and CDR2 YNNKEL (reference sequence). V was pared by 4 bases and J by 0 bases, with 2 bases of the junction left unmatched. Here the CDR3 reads CASSPTGGSGNTIYF. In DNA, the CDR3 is TGTGCCAGCAGCCCCACAGGGGGCTCTGGAAACACCATATATTTT.

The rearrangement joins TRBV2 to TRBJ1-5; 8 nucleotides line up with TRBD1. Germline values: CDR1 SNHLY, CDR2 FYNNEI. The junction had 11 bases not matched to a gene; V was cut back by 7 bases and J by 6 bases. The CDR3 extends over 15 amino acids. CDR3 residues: CASTEGAGGGQPQHF. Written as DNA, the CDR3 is TGTGCCAGCACCGAAGGTGCAGGGGGCGGTCAGCCCCAGCATTTT.

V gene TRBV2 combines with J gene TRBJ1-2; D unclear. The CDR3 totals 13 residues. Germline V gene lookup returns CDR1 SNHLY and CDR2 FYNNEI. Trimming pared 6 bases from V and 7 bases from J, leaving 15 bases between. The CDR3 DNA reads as TGTGCCAGCAGAACAGCCCTCCAGAGTGGCTACACCTTC. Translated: CASRTALQSGYTF.

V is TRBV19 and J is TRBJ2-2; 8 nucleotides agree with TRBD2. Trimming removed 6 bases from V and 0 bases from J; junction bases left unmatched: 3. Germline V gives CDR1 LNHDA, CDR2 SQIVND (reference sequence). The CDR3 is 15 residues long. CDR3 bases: TGTGCCAGTAGCGGGGGACTAGCGAACACCGGGGAGCTGTTTTTT. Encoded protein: CASSGGLANTGELFF.

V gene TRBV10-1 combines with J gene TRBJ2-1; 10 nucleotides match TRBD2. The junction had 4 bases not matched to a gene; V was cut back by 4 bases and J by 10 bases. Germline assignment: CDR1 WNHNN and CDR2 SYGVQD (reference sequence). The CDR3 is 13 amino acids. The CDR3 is CASSGRTSGEQFF. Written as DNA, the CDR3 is TGCGCCAGCAGTGGGAGGACTAGCGGCGAGCAGTTCTTC.

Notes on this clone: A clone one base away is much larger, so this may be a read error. The chain's CDR3 is CASSDGTSGSNEQFF. In DNA, the CDR3 is TGTGCCAGCAGTGACGGGACTAGCGGGAGTAATGAGCAGTTCTTC. The chain combines TRBV2 with TRBJ2-1, with 14 bases aligning to TRBD2. V lost 3 bases, J lost 7 bases, and 2 bases stayed unmatched. In germline, CDR1 is SNHLY, CDR2 FYNNEI. The CDR3 covers 15 residues. The complete variable domain, with remaining parts taken from reference TRBV2 and TRBJ2-1, reads EPEVTQTPSHQVTQMGQEVILRCVPISNHLYFYWYRQILGQKVEFLVSFYNNEISEKSEIFDDQFSVERPDGSNFTLKIRSTKLEDSAMYFCASSDGTSGSNEQFFGPGTRLTVL.

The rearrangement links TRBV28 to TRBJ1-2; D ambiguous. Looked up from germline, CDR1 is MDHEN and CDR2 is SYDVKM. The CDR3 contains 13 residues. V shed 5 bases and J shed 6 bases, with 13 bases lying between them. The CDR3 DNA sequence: TGTGCCAGCAGTCCACGGCGGATAAATGGCTACACCTTC. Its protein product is CASSPRRINGYTF.

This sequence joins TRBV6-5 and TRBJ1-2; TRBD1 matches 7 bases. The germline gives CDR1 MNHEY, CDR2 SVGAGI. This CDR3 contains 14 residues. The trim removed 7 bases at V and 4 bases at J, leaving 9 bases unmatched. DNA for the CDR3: TGTGCCAGCACCCGGGAGTGGGACAGCTATGGCTACACCTTC. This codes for CASTREWDSYGYTF.

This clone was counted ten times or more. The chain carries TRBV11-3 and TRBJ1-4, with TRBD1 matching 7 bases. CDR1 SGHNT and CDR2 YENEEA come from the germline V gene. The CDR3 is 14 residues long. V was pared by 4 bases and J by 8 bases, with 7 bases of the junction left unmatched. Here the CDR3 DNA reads TGTGCCAGCAGCTCTAGACAGGGTGGAGAAAAACTGTTTTTT. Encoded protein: CASSSRQGGEKLFF. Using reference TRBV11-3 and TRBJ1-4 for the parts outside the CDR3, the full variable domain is EAGVVQSPRYKIIEKKQPVAFWCNPISGHNTLYWYLQNLGQGPELLIRYENEEAVDDSQLPKDRFSAERLKGVDSTLKIQPAELGDSAVYLCASSSRQGGEKLFFGSGTQLSVL.

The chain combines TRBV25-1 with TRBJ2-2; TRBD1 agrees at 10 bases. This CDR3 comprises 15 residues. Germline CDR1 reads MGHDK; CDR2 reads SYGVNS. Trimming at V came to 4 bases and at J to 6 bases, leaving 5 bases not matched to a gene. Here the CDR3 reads CASSGWTGGAGELFF. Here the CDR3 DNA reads TGTGCCAGCAGTGGGTGGACAGGGGGGGCCGGGGAGCTGTTTTTT.